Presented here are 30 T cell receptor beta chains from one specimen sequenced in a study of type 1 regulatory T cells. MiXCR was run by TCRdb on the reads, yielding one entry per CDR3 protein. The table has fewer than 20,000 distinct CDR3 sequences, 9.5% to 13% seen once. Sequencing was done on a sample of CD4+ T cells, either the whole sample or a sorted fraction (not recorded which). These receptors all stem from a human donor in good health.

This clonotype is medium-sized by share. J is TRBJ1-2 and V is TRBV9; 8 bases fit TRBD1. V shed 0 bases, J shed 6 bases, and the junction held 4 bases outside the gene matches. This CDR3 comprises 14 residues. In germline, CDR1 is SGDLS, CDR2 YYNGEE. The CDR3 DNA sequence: TGTGCCAGCAGCGTAGGCGGACAGGGTAATGGCTACACCTTC. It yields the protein CASSVGGQGNGYTF.

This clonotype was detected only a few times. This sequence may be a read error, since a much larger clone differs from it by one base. This chain's CDR3 is CASGVDSSGANVLTF. As DNA, the CDR3 is TGTGCCAGCGGCGTGGACAGCTCTGGGGCCAACGTCCTGACTTTC. The gene calls are TRBV5-5 and TRBJ2-6; TRBD1 is a possible D gene (6 bases). The CDR3 covers 15 residues. Germline CDR1 and CDR2: SGHKS and YYEKEE (reference sequence). The V gene lost 7 bases and the J gene lost 0 bases, with 11 bases spanning the gap.

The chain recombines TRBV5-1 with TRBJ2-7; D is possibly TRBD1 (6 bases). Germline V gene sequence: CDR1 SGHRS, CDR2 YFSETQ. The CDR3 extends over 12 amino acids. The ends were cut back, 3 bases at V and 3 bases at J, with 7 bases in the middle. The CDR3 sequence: CASSSTGYEQYF. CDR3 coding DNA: TGCGCCAGCAGCTCGACAGGCTACGAGCAGTACTTC.

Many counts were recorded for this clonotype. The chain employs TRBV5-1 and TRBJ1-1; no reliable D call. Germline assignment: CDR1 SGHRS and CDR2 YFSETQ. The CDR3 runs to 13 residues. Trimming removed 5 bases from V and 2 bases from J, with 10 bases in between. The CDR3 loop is CASSPAGNTEAFF. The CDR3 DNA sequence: TGCGCCAGCAGTCCCGCTGGAAACACTGAAGCTTTCTTT.

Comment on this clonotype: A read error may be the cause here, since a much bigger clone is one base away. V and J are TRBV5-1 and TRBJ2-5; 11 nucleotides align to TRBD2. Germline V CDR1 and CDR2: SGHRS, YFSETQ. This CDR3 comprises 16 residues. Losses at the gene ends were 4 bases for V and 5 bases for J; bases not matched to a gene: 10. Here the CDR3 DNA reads TGCGCCAGCAGCAGGCGGCTAGCGGGGGGTCATGAGACCCAGTACTTC. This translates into CASSRRLAGGHETQYF.

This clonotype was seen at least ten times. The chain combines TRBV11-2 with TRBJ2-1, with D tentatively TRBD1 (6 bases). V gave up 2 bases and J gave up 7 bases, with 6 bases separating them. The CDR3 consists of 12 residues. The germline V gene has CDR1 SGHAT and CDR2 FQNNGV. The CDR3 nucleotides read TGTGCCAGCAGCTTACAGGGGAATGAGCAGTTCTTC. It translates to CASSLQGNEQFF.

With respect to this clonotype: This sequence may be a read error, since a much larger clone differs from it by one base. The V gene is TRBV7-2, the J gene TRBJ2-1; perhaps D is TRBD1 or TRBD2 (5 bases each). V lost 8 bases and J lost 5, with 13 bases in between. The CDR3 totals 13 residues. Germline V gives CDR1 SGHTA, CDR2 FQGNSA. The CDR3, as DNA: TGTGCCAGCGGCCCTCGGGGCCACAATGAGCAGTTCTTC. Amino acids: CASGPRGHNEQFF.

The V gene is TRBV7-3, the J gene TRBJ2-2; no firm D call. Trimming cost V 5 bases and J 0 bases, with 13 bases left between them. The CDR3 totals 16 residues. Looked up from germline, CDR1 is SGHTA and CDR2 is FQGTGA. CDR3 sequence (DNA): TGTGCCAGCAGCCCCGTCGGGCTAGCGAACACCGGGGAGCTGTTTTTT. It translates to CASSPVGLANTGELFF.

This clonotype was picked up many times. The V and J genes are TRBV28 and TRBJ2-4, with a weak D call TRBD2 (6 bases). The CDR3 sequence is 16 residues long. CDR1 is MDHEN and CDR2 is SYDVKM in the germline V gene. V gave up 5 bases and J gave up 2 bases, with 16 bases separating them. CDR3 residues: CASSLPGGVTKNIQYF. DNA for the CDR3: TGTGCCAGCAGTCTACCGGGCGGGGTAACCAAAAACATTCAGTACTTC.

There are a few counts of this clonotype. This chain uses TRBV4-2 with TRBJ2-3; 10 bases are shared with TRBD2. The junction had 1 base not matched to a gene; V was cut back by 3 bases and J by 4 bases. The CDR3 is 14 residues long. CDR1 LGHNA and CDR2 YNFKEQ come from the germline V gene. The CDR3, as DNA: TGTGCCAGCAGCCAGAGCGGGAGGGCAGATACGCAGTATTTT. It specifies CASSQSGRADTQYF.

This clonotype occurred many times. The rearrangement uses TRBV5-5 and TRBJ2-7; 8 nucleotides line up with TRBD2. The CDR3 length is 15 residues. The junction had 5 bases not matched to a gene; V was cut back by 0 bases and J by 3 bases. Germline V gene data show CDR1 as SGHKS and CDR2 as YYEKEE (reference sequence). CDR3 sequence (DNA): TGTGCCAGCAGCTTGGTAGGGACTAGGGGCTACGAGCAGTACTTC. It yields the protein CASSLVGTRGYEQYF.

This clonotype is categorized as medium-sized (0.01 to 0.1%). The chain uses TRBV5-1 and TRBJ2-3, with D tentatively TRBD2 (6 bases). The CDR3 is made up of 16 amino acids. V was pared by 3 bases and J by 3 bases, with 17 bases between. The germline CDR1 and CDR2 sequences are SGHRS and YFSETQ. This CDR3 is CASSSSGDLGTDTQYF. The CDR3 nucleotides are TGCGCCAGCAGCTCCTCGGGAGATCTGGGTACAGATACGCAGTATTTT.

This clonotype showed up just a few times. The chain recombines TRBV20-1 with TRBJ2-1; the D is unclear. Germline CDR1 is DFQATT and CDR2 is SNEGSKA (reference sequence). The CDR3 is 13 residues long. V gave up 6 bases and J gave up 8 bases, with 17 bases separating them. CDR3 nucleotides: TGCAGTGCCCCAACCTGGCTGGCGTATGAGCAGTTCTTC. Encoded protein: CSAPTWLAYEQFF.

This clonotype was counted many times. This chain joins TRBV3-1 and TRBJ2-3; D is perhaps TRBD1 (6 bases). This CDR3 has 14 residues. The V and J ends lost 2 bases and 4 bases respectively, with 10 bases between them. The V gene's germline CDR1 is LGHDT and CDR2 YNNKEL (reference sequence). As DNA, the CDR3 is TGTGCCAGCAGCCAATACAGGGTTGCAGATACGCAGTATTTT. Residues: CASSQYRVADTQYF.

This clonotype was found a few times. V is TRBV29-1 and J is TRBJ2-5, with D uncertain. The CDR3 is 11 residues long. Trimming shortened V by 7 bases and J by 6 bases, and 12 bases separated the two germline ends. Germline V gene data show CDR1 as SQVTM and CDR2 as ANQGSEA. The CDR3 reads CSGLDDQTQYF. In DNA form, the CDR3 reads TGCAGCGGACTGGACGACCAGACCCAGTACTTC.

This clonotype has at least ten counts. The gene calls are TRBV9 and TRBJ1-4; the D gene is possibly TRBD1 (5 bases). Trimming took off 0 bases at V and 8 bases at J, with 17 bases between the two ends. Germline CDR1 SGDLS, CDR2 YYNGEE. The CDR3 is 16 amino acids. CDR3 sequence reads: CASSVGIAGVEEKLFF. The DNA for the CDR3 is TGTGCCAGCAGCGTAGGAATCGCGGGGGTAGAAGAAAAACTGTTTTTT.

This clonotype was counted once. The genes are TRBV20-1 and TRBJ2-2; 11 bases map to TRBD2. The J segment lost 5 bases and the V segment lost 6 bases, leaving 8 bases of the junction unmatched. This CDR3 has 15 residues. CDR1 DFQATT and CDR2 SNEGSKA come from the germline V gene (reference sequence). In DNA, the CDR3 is TGCAGTGCGCTACTAGCGGGAGCGAGGACCGGGGAGCTGTTTTTT. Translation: CSALLAGARTGELFF.

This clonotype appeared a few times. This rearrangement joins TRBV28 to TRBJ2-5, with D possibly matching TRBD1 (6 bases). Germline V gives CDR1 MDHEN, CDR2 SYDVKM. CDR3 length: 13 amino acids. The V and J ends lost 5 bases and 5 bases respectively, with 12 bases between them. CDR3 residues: CASSKQGWETQYF. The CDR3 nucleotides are TGTGCCAGCAGTAAGCAGGGGTGGGAGACCCAGTACTTC.

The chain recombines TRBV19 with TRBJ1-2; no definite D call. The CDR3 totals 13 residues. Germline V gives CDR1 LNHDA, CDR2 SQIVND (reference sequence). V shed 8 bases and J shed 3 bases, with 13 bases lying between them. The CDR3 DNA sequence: TGTGCCAGTGATAGCGGGAAGGACTATGGCTACACCTTC. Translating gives CASDSGKDYGYTF.

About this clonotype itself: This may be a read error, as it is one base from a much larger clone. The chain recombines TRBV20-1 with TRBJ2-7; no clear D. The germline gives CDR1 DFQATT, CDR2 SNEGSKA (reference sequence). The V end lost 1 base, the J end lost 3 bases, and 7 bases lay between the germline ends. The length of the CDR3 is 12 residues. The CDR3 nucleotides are TGCAGTGCTAGAGCAGATGGCTACGAGCAGTACTTC. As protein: CSARADGYEQYF.

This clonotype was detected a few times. The CDR3 spells CASSQDGNQPQHF. CDR3 DNA: TGTGCCAGCAGCCAGGACGGGAATCAGCCCCAGCATTTT. V is TRBV7-9 and J is TRBJ1-5; D not certain. Germline CDR1 is SEHNR and CDR2 is FQNEAQ (reference sequence). This CDR3 comprises 13 residues. Deletions cut 5 bases from V and 4 bases from J, with 9 bases between.

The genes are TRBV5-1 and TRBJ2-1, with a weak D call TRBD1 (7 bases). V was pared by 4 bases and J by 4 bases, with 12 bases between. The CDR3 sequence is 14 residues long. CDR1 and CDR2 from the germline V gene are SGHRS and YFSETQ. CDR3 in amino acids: CASSLEGAYNEQFF. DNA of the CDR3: TGCGCCAGCAGCCTGGAGGGGGCTTACAATGAGCAGTTCTTC.

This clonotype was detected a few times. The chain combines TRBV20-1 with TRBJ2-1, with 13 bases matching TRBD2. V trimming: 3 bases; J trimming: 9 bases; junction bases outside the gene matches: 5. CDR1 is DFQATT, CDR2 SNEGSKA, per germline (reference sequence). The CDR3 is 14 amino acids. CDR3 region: CSARRLAGGGEQFF. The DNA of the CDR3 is TGCAGTGCTAGGCGACTAGCGGGAGGCGGTGAGCAGTTCTTC.

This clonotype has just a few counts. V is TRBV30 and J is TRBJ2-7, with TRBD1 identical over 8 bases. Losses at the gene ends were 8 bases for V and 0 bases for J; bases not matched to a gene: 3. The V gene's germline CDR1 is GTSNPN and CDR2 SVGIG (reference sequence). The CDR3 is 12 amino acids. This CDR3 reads CAVQGASYEQYF. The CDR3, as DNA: TGTGCCGTTCAGGGGGCCTCCTACGAGCAGTACTTC.

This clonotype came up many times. CDR3 bases: TGTGCCAGCAGTTACTCGCCCCCGACGGGGATTTACAATGAGCAGTTCTTC. Translating it yields CASSYSPPTGIYNEQFF. V gene TRBV6-2 or TRBV6-3 combines with J gene TRBJ2-1, with TRBD2 as a possible D gene (5 bases). This CDR3 has 17 amino acids. V lost 0 bases and J lost 4, with 16 bases in between. Germline CDR1 and CDR2: MNHEY and SVGEGT.

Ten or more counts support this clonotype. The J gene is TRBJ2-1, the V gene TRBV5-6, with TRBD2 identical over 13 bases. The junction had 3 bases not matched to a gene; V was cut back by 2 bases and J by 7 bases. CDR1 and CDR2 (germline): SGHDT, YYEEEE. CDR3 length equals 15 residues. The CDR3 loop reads CASSLLAGGGNEQFF. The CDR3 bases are TGTGCCAGCAGCTTACTAGCGGGAGGGGGTAATGAGCAGTTCTTC.

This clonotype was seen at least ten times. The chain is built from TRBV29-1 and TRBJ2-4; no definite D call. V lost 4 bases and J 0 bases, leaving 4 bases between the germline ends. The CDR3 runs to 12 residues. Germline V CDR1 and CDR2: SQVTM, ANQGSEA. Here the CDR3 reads CSVAVAKNIQYF. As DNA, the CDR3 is TGCAGCGTTGCAGTAGCCAAAAACATTCAGTACTTC. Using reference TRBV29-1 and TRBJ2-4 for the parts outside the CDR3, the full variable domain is SAVISQKPSRDICQRGTSLTIQCQVDSQVTMMFWYRQQPGQSLTLIATANQGSEATYESGFVIDKFPISRPNLTFSTLTVSNMSPEDSSIYLCSVAVAKNIQYFGAGTRLSVL.

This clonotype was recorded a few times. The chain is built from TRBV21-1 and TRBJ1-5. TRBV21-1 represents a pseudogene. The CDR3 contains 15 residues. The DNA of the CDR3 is TGTGCCAGCAGCAATGGACTTATGATCGATCAGCCCCAGCATTTT. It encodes CASSNGLMIDQPQHF.

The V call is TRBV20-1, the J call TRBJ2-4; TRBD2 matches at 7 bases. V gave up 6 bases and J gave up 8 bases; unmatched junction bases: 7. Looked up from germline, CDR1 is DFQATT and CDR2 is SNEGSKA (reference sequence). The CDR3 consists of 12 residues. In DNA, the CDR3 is TGCAGTGCCCCTCGGGGGGTGTACATTCAGTACTTC. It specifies CSAPRGVYIQYF.

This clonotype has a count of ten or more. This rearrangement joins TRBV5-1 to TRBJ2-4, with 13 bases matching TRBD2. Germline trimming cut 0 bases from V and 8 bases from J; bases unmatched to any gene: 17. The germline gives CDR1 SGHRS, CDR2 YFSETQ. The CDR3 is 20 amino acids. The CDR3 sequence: CASSLVPGLAGRDRIDIQYF. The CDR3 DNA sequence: TGCGCCAGCAGCTTGGTTCCGGGACTAGCGGGAAGGGACCGGATCGACATTCAGTACTTC.